What follows are 13 T cell receptor beta chains derived from one specimen sequenced in a study of T cell responses to AZD1222 COVID-19 vaccine. Profiled with immunoSEQ multiplex PCR; TCRdb holds only in-frame clones, not every one. The sample has around 140,000 clones; roughly nine tenths are singletons. Here the sequenced sample was peripheral blood, taken on day 0 of AZD1222 vaccination. The receptors were sampled from an adult in good health.

V is TRBV14 and J is TRBJ2-1; D ambiguous. The CDR3 is 16 amino acids. V lost 0 bases to trimming and J lost 3 bases, with 12 bases between them. Germline assignment: CDR1 SGHDN and CDR2 FVKESK. CDR3 DNA: TGTGCCAGCAGCCAAGATATCCCTAGATTCTACAATGAGCAGTTCTTC. It encodes CASSQDIPRFYNEQFF.

This chain connects TRBV11-3 to TRBJ1-5; D is possibly TRBD1 (5 bases). Germline V lookup: CDR1 SGHNT, CDR2 YENEEA. Trimming pared 3 bases from V and 5 bases from J, leaving 11 bases between. The CDR3 sequence is 14 residues long. In DNA form, the CDR3 reads TGTGCCAGCAGCTTTCCCCCGGGGCATCAGCCCCAGCATTTT. Translated, it gives CASSFPPGHQPQHF.

J is TRBJ2-7 and V is TRBV27, with 8 bases lining up with TRBD1. Germline CDR1 MNHEY, CDR2 SMNVEV (reference sequence). The CDR3 runs to 14 residues. V lost 3 bases, J lost 3 bases, and 4 bases stayed unmatched. CDR3 in DNA: TGTGCCAGCAGTTTCGACAGGGGTTACTACGAGCAGTACTTC. Protein sequence: CASSFDRGYYEQYF.

In DNA, the CDR3 is TGTGCCAGCAGCATAGACGGACATCTGAGCGCCTCCTACAATGAGCAGTTCTTC. Its translation is CASSIDGHLSASYNEQFF. This chain links TRBV9 with TRBJ2-1, with D possibly being TRBD1 (5 bases). Per the germline V gene, CDR1 is SGDLS and CDR2 is YYNGEE. CDR3 length: 18 amino acids. V lost 4 bases and J 0 bases, leaving 20 bases between the germline ends.

V and J are TRBV30 and TRBJ2-1, with 11 bases matching TRBD2. The CDR3 contains 17 residues. The germline gives CDR1 GTSNPN, CDR2 SVGIG (reference sequence). Germline trimming cut 4 bases from V and 0 bases from J; bases unmatched to any gene: 8. This CDR3 is CAWIPSGGPSSYNEQFF. The CDR3 DNA follows: TGTGCCTGGATCCCTAGCGGGGGGCCAAGCTCCTACAATGAGCAGTTCTTC.

The chain has TRBV2 and TRBJ1-2; no clear D. The CDR3 length is 16 residues. CDR1 SNHLY and CDR2 FYNNEI come from the germline V gene. V gave up 5 bases and J gave up 0 bases, with 16 bases separating them. Written as DNA, the CDR3 is TGTGCCAGCAGTAATCAAGAACAGAAATCTAACTATGGCTACACCTTC. As protein: CASSNQEQKSNYGYTF. The entire variable domain, with the rest obtained from reference TRBV2 and TRBJ1-2, is as follows: EPEVTQTPSHQVTQMGQEVILRCVPISNHLYFYWYRQILGQKVEFLVSFYNNEISEKSEIFDDQFSVERPDGSNFTLKIRSTKLEDSAMYFCASSNQEQKSNYGYTFGSGTRLTVV.

This chain links TRBV5-1 with TRBJ2-2; D possibly corresponds to TRBD2 (5 bases). Deletions cut 4 bases from V and 3 bases from J, with 22 bases between. Germline lookup yields CDR1 SGHRS and CDR2 YFSETQ. The CDR3 has 18 residues. CDR3 sequence (DNA): TGCGCCAGCAGCCACAATCGACGGACTCAGAGGGACACCGGGGAGCTGTTTTTT. As protein: CASSHNRRTQRDTGELFF.

The chain combines TRBV29-1 with TRBJ2-7, with D possibly being TRBD2 (6 bases). Trimming stripped 4 bases from V and 2 bases from J, with 15 bases between. Per the germline V gene, CDR1 is SQVTM and CDR2 is ANQGSEA. The CDR3 loop spans 14 amino acids. Written as DNA, the CDR3 is TGCAGCGTTGTAATTGGGACGGGAGCCTACGAGCAGTACTTC. It is translated as CSVVIGTGAYEQYF.

The genes are TRBV9 and TRBJ2-5, with 8 bases matching TRBD2. Germline V CDR1 and CDR2: SGDLS, YYNGEE. The CDR3 length is 15 residues. V lost 3 bases, J lost 3 bases, and 7 bases stayed unmatched. This CDR3 is CASSEGGGTKETQYF. Written as DNA, the CDR3 is TGTGCCAGCAGCGAGGGCGGGGGGACGAAAGAGACCCAGTACTTC.

The chain joins TRBV6-1 to TRBJ2-7; 8 bases are shared with TRBD2. The CDR3 contains 16 residues. Germline CDR1 and CDR2: MNHNS and SASEGT. V shed 3 bases and J 1 base; nucleotides not matched to a gene: 8. This CDR3 is CASSDKGASGSYEQYF. The DNA for the CDR3 is TGTGCCAGCAGTGATAAGGGCGCTAGCGGGTCCTACGAGCAGTACTTC.

CDR3 amino acids: CASSHGGDHGYTF. CDR3 nucleotides: TGCGCCAGCAGCCATGGGGGGGATCACGGCTACACCTTC. The V gene is TRBV4-1, the J gene TRBJ1-2; D is possibly TRBD1 (5 bases). The germline gives CDR1 MGHRA, CDR2 YSYEKL. V lost 3 bases and J lost 8, with 13 bases in between. The length of the CDR3 is 13 residues.

V usage is TRBV2 and J usage is TRBJ1-3; no clear D gene. From germline, CDR1 is SNHLY and CDR2 FYNNEI. Trimming removed 0 bases at V and 4 bases at J, with 16 bases between. This CDR3 has 17 residues. The CDR3 nucleotides are TGTGCCAGCAGTGAAGCGCTGGGAAAGGAAAGGGGAAACACCATATATTTT. Its translation is CASSEALGKERGNTIYF. Full variable domain (remainder filled in from reference TRBV2 and TRBJ1-3): EPEVTQTPSHQVTQMGQEVILRCVPISNHLYFYWYRQILGQKVEFLVSFYNNEISEKSEIFDDQFSVERPDGSNFTLKIRSTKLEDSAMYFCASSEALGKERGNTIYFGEGSWLTVV.

The chain couples TRBV4-1 to TRBJ1-1; TRBD1 matches 8 bases. The CDR3 sequence is 18 residues long. V shed 3 bases, J shed 1 base, and the junction held 13 bases outside the gene matches. The germline V gene has CDR1 MGHRA and CDR2 YSYEKL. The CDR3 here is CASSQAGRYGTGNTEAFF. The CDR3 nucleotides are TGCGCCAGCAGCCAGGCCGGGAGGTATGGGACAGGGAACACTGAAGCTTTCTTT.